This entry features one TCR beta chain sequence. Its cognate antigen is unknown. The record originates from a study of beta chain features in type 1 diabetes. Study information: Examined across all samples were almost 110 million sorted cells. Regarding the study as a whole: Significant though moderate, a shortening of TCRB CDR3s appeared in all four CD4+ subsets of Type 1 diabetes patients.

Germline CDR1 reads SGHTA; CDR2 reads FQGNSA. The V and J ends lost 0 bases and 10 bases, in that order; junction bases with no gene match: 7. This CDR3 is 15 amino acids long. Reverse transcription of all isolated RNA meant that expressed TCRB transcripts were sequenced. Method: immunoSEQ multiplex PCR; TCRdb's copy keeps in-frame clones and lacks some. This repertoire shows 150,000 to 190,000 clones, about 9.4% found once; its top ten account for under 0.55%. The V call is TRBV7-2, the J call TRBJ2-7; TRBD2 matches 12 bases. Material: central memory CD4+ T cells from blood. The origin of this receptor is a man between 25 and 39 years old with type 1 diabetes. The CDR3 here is CASSLAASGRAGQYF. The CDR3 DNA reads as TGTGCCAGCAGCTTAGCCGCTAGCGGGAGGGCCGGACAGTACTTC.